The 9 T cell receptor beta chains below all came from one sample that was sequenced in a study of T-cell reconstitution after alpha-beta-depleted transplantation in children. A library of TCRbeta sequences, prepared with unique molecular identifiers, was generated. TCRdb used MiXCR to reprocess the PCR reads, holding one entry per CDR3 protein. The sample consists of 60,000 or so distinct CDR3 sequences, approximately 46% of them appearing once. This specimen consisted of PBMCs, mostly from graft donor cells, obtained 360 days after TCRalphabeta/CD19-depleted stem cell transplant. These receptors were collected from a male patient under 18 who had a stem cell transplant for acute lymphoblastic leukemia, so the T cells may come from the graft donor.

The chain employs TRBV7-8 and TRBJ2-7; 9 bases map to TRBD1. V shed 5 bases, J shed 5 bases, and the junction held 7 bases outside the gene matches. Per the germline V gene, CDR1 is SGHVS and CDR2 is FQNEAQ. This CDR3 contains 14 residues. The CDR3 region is CASSRTGGMDEQYF. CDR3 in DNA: TGTGCCAGCAGCAGAACAGGGGGCATGGACGAGCAGTACTTC.

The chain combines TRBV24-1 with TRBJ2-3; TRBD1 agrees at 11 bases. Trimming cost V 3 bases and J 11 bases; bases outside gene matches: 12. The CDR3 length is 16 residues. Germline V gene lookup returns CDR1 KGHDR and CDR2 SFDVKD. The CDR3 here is CATSDPAGTGGKMQYF. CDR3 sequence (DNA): TGTGCCACCAGTGATCCTGCCGGGACAGGGGGTAAAATGCAGTATTTT.

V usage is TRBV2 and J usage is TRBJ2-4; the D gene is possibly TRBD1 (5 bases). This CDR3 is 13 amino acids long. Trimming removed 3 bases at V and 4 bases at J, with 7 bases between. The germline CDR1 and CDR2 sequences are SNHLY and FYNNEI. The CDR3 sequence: CASSEAGKNIQYF. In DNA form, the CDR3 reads TGTGCCAGCAGTGAGGCAGGGAAAAACATTCAGTACTTC.

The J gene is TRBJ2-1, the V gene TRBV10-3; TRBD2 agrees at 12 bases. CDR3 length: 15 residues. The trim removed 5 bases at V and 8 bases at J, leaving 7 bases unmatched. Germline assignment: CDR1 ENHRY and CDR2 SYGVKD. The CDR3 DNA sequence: TGTGCCATCAGTTCGACTAGCGGGAGTGTAGATGAGCAGTTCTTC. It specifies CAISSTSGSVDEQFF.

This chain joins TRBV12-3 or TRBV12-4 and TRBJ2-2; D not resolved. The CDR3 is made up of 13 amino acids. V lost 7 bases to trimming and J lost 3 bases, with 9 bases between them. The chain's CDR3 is CASTARDTGELFF. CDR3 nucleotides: TGTGCCAGCACCGCTCGGGACACCGGGGAGCTGTTTTTT.

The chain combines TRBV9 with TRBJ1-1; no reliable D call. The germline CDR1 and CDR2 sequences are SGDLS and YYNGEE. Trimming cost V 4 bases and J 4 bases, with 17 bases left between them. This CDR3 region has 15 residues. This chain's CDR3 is CASSPRSGVGTEAFF. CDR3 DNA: TGTGCCAGCAGCCCCCGTAGCGGGGTGGGCACTGAAGCTTTCTTT.

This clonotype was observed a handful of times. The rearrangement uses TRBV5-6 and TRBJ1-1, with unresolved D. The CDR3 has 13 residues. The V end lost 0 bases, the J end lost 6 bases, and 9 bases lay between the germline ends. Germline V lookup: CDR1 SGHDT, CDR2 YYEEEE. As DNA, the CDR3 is TGTGCCAGCAGCTTGGCCGCTTTTCCTGAAGCTTTCTTT. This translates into CASSLAAFPEAFF.

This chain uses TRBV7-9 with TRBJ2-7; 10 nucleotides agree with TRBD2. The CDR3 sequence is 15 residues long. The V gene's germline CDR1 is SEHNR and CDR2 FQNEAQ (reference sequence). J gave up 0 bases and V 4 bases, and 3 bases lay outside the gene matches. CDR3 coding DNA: TGTGCCAGCAGCTATAGCGGGGGGTTCTCCTACGAGCAGTACTTC. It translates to CASSYSGGFSYEQYF.

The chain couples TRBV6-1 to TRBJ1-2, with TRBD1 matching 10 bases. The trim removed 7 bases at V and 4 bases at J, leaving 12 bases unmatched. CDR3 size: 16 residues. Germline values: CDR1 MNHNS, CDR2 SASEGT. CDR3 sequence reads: CASTKRGTGATYGYTF. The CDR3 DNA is TGTGCCAGCACCAAAAGGGGGACAGGGGCAACCTATGGCTACACCTTC.